What follows are 16 T cell receptor beta chains derived from one specimen sequenced in a study of shared clonotypes between healthy human individuals. Naive CD8 cells were CD45RO-negative, positively selected for CCR7, excluding terminally differentiated effector memory CD45RA+ cells. This table comes from immunoSEQ multiplex PCR, and its TCRdb copy is limited to in-frame clones, with some not included. The table includes about 1.9 million clones, 85% to 95% detected once. Source material: naive CD8+ T cells from PBMCs. Source of these receptors: a young man in good health. Some clones in this sample may be carry-over from other donors' samples.

The chain uses TRBV13 and TRBJ2-5; TRBD2 aligns across 9 bases. With 5 bases clipped from V and 5 bases from J, the junction kept 12 bases outside the gene matches. The V gene's germline CDR1 is PRHDT and CDR2 FYEKMQ (reference sequence). This CDR3 region has 16 residues. CDR3 sequence (DNA): TGTGCCAGCAGCCACGAACGGACTAGCGTCGGGGAGACCCAGTACTTC. Amino acids: CASSHERTSVGETQYF.

V usage is TRBV10-3 and J usage is TRBJ2-7, with D perhaps TRBD1 (6 bases). With 10 bases removed from V and 3 bases from J, the gap between germline ends came to 13 bases. This CDR3 is built from 12 residues. Germline lookup yields CDR1 ENHRY and CDR2 SYGVKD. The CDR3 sequence is CATWDNSYEQYF. The CDR3 nucleotides read TGTGCCACCTGGGACAATAGCTACGAGCAGTACTTC.

V gene TRBV7-8 combines with J gene TRBJ1-2; D is uncertain. Trimming took 1 base from V and 8 from J, leaving 23 bases between them. Germline V gives CDR1 SGHVS, CDR2 FQNEAQ. The CDR3 totals 17 residues. DNA for the CDR3: TGTGCCAGCAGCTTAGTGGACCCCAATTTAGCGATGGAGGGCTACACCTTC. The encoded protein is CASSLVDPNLAMEGYTF.

The chain uses TRBV5-6 and TRBJ2-1; D is uncertain. V was clipped by 2 bases and J by 9 bases, with 9 bases between them. Germline V gene lookup returns CDR1 SGHDT and CDR2 YYEEEE. CDR3 length: 12 residues. DNA for the CDR3: TGTGCCAGCAGCTTAGGAGTTAGTGAGCAGTTCTTC. Protein: CASSLGVSEQFF.

The chain recombines TRBV29-1 with TRBJ2-7; TRBD1 or TRBD2 may be the D gene (5 bases each). V was clipped by 6 bases and J by 1 base, with 19 bases between them. CDR3 size: 15 residues. Germline values: CDR1 SQVTM, CDR2 ANQGSEA. The CDR3 spells CSVGRITEGSYEQYF. CDR3 DNA sequence: TGCAGCGTGGGAAGGATTACTGAGGGGTCCTACGAGCAGTACTTC.

The chain links TRBV5-1 to TRBJ2-5; 7 bases are shared with TRBD1. This CDR3 is built from 16 residues. The J segment lost 5 bases and the V segment lost 2 bases, leaving 12 bases of the junction unmatched. The germline CDR1 and CDR2 sequences are SGHRS and YFSETQ. The CDR3, as DNA: TGCGCCAGCAGCTTTGCCCCGGGACAGTTGGCGGAGACCCAGTACTTC. Its translation: CASSFAPGQLAETQYF.

J is TRBJ1-2 and V is TRBV6-5, with D perhaps TRBD1 (5 bases). V was clipped by 8 bases and J by 4 bases, with 11 bases between them. Looked up from germline, CDR1 is MNHEY and CDR2 is SVGAGI. The CDR3 length is 12 residues. The CDR3 DNA reads as TGTGCCAGCCGGGGCGGCTTCTATGGCTACACCTTC. Protein product: CASRGGFYGYTF.

In regard to this clone: The sample carries other DNA sequences with the same CDR3. V is TRBV11-2 and J is TRBJ2-7, with TRBD2 as a possible D gene (5 bases). Germline loops: CDR1 SGHAT, CDR2 FQNNGV. The CDR3 has 13 amino acids. V was pared by 1 base and J by 4 bases, with 8 bases between. CDR3 region: CASSLGGGYEQYF. CDR3 bases: TGTGCCAGCAGCTTAGGTGGCGGGTACGAGCAGTACTTC.

This clone was recorded only once. The same CDR3 arises from other DNA sequences in this sample as well. This chain uses TRBV19 with TRBJ2-7, with D hard to call. Germline V lookup: CDR1 LNHDA, CDR2 SQIVND (reference sequence). CDR3 size: 14 residues. V lost 3 bases, J lost 0 bases, and 9 bases lay in between. CDR3 in amino acids: CASSIRPSSYEQYF. In DNA form, the CDR3 reads TGTGCCAGTAGTATCCGGCCTAGCTCCTACGAGCAGTACTTC.

The count of this clone is one. The rearrangement uses TRBV7-8 and TRBJ2-7; 9 nucleotides align to TRBD2. This CDR3 has 16 amino acids. Germline V lookup: CDR1 SGHVS, CDR2 FQNEAQ. J lost 3 bases, V lost 6 bases, and 12 bases had no gene match. Here the CDR3 reads CASRQDPGTSLYEQYF. DNA for the CDR3: TGTGCCAGCAGGCAAGATCCCGGGACTAGCCTCTACGAGCAGTACTTC. The whole variable domain, filled in from reference TRBV7-8 and TRBJ2-7, reads GAGVSQSPRYKVAKRGQDVALRCDPISGHVSLFWYQQALGQGPEFLTYFQNEAQLDKSGLPSDRFFAERPEGSVSTLKIQRTQQEDSAVYLCASRQDPGTSLYEQYFGPGTRLTVT.

V and J are TRBV5-1 and TRBJ1-4, with D possibly TRBD1 on 6 matching bases. Trimming left V 1 base short and J 8 bases short, with 12 bases between. In germline, CDR1 is SGHRS, CDR2 YFSETQ. CDR3 size: 14 residues. CDR3: CASSLSGADEKLFF. The DNA of the CDR3 is TGCGCCAGCAGCTTGTCAGGGGCGGACGAAAAACTGTTTTTT.

The chain carries TRBV7-9 and TRBJ2-5; 7 bases align to TRBD1. V lost 2 bases, J lost 6 bases, and 6 bases stayed unmatched. This CDR3 has 14 residues. The germline CDR1 and CDR2 sequences are SEHNR and FQNEAQ (reference sequence). This CDR3 is CASSLTETGQTQYF. CDR3 in DNA: TGTGCCAGCAGCTTAACAGAGACAGGGCAGACCCAGTACTTC. The full variable domain, in which reference TRBV7-9 and TRBJ2-5 provide the parts outside the CDR3, is DTGVSQNPRHKITKRGQNVTFRCDPISEHNRLYWYRQTLGQGPEFLTYFQNEAQLEKSRLLSDRFSAERPKGSFSTLEIQRTEQGDSAMYLCASSLTETGQTQYFGPGTRLLVL.

As regards this clone: Other DNA variants within this sample encode the same CDR3. This chain connects TRBV27 to TRBJ2-7; the D call may be TRBD1 or TRBD2 (5 bases each). CDR1 MNHEY and CDR2 SMNVEV come from the germline V gene (reference sequence). CDR3 length: 13 residues. Trimming took off 3 bases at V and 2 bases at J, with 8 bases between the two ends. The DNA of the CDR3 is TGTGCCAGCAGTTTGGGGGAGACCTACGAGCAGTACTTC. Protein sequence: CASSLGETYEQYF.

CDR3 region: CAISEGFLQNYGYTF. The DNA for the CDR3 is TGTGCCATCAGTGAGGGATTTTTGCAGAACTATGGCTACACCTTC. J is TRBJ1-2 and V is TRBV10-3; D unresolved. From germline, CDR1 is ENHRY and CDR2 SYGVKD. The CDR3 sequence is 15 residues long. Trimming shortened V by 2 bases and J by 2 bases, and 12 bases separated the two germline ends.

This clone was detected only a few times. The chain links TRBV19 to TRBJ1-1; the match to TRBD1 covers 9 bases. The length of the CDR3 is 15 residues. V lost 4 bases, J lost 3 bases, and 6 bases stayed unmatched. CDR1 is LNHDA and CDR2 is SQIVND in the germline V gene (reference sequence). DNA for the CDR3: TGTGCCAGTAGTACCGGACAGGGGCCCGACACTGAAGCTTTCTTT. Amino acids: CASSTGQGPDTEAFF.

The V and J genes are TRBV5-1 and TRBJ2-7; the D is unclear. V gave up 7 bases and J gave up 5 bases, with 16 bases separating them. Looked up from germline, CDR1 is SGHRS and CDR2 is YFSETQ. The CDR3 covers 13 residues. DNA for the CDR3: TGCGCCAGCCGGCGTAAAGGTTGGAACGAGCAGTACTTC. This encodes CASRRKGWNEQYF.